This T cell receptor beta chain was sequenced in a study of blood T cells in healthy people across ages. The germline V gene has CDR1 MGHRA and CDR2 YSYEKL. After removal of 3 bases from V and 0 bases from J, the junction contained 2 bases not matched to a gene. The CDR3 sequence is 15 residues long. A second about 6 to 12 cycle PCR used barcoded and J-beta primers. Researchers report that each sample yielded at least 3 million CDR3-containing paired-end reads. TCRdb re-called the 5' RACE reads through MiXCR, storing one row per CDR3 protein. Here the sample spans 650,000 to 800,000 distinct CDR3 sequences, around 43% being singletons.

Sequenced: blood. This TCR was sampled from a man aged 60 to 69 in good health. The rearrangement joins TRBV4-1 to TRBJ2-5, with 9 bases fitting TRBD2. DNA of the CDR3: TGCGCCAGCAGCCAGAGCGGGGGGTACCAAGAGACCCAGTACTTC. Translated: CASSQSGGYQETQYF.